A selection of T cell receptor beta chains follows, all from one sample in a study of blood T cells in healthy people across ages. TCRdb processed the 5' RACE reads anew with MiXCR; each CDR3 protein has one entry. The data contain 1,100,000 or so distinct CDR3 sequences, less than 50% of them seen just once; the ten biggest clones take up around 18%. Sequencing input: blood. These receptors originate from an older woman in good health. CDR3s include the opening cysteine and the closing phenylalanine or tryptophan. The order of the fields is clone size, J gene, D gene, V gene, CDR3 DNA, CDR3 protein. A D gene is named only where the DNA matches it firmly. Size is omitted from some rows. Given values are once, few, many or a class for expanded clones.

clone size: NA
J gene: TRBJ2-7
D gene: NA
V gene: TRBV28
CDR3 DNA: TGTGCCAGCACAACCGGGAACCCAACACGGGGGCAGTACTTC
CDR3 protein: CASTTGNPTRGQYF

clone size: NA
J gene: TRBJ1-5
D gene: NA
V gene: TRBV20-1
CDR3 DNA: TGCAGTGCTAGAGATCCCGGACAGAACAATCAGCCCCAGCATTTT
CDR3 protein: CSARDPGQNNQPQHF

clone size: few
J gene: TRBJ2-7
D gene: NA
V gene: TRBV20-1
CDR3 DNA: TGCAGTGCGGTGGGGTCCTCCTACGAGCAGTACTTC
CDR3 protein: CSAVGSSYEQYF

clone size: few
J gene: TRBJ2-5
D gene: TRBD1
V gene: TRBV3-1
CDR3 DNA: TGTGCCAGCAGCTTTCGAGGGACAGCCCAAGAGACCCAGTACTTC
CDR3 protein: CASSFRGTAQETQYF

clone size: NA
J gene: TRBJ1-2
D gene: NA
V gene: TRBV3-1
CDR3 DNA: TGTGCCAGCAGCCAACACAGGGATCAAGGCTACACCTTC
CDR3 protein: CASSQHRDQGYTF

clone size: few
J gene: TRBJ2-1
D gene: TRBD2
V gene: TRBV10-3
CDR3 DNA: TGTGCCATCAGTGAGTCGAGGAGGGAGGGTCTCTACAATGAGCAGTTCTTC
CDR3 protein: CAISESRREGLYNEQFF

clone size: few
J gene: TRBJ1-5
D gene: TRBD1
V gene: TRBV6-5
CDR3 DNA: TGTGCCAGCAGTTACAAGGGACAGGGGAGACATCAGCCCCAGCATTTT
CDR3 protein: CASSYKGQGRHQPQHF

clone size: NA
J gene: TRBJ2-3
D gene: TRBD2
V gene: TRBV24-1
CDR3 DNA: TGTGCCACCAGTGATTTAAGCGGGAGGGCAGATACGCAGTATTTT
CDR3 protein: CATSDLSGRADTQYF

clone size: NA
J gene: TRBJ2-3
D gene: NA
V gene: TRBV7-7
CDR3 DNA: TGTGCCAGCAGCTTAGAGGGATATGGCTCCCCTGGGGATACGCAGTATTTT
CDR3 protein: CASSLEGYGSPGDTQYF

clone size: NA
J gene: TRBJ1-2
D gene: TRBD1
V gene: TRBV6-1
CDR3 DNA: TGTGCCAGCAGTGGGACAGGGGCCGTTAACACCTATGGCTACACCTTC
CDR3 protein: CASSGTGAVNTYGYTF

clone size: NA
J gene: TRBJ2-1
D gene: TRBD2
V gene: TRBV20-1
CDR3 DNA: TGCAGTGCTAGGGGTTGGACTAGCGGGACTAATGAGCAGTTCTTC
CDR3 protein: CSARGWTSGTNEQFF

clone size: NA
J gene: TRBJ2-7
D gene: NA
V gene: TRBV7-9
CDR3 DNA: TGTGCCAGCAGCTTTGTGGGCCCCTACGAGCAGTACTTC
CDR3 protein: CASSFVGPYEQYF

clone size: NA
J gene: TRBJ2-7
D gene: NA
V gene: TRBV6-2/TRBV6-3
CDR3 DNA: TGTGCCAGCAGTTACTTCACCTCGAGCTCCTACGAGCAGTACTTC
CDR3 protein: CASSYFTSSSYEQYF

clone size: few
J gene: TRBJ1-2
D gene: NA
V gene: TRBV25-1
CDR3 DNA: TGTGCCAGCAGTGAATACAGGGGCTATGGCTACACCTTC
CDR3 protein: CASSEYRGYGYTF

clone size: NA
J gene: TRBJ1-6
D gene: NA
V gene: TRBV14
CDR3 DNA: TGTGCCAGCAGCCAAAATTGGCCGGGGGGCCAAAATTCACCCCTCCACTTT
CDR3 protein: CASSQNWPGGQNSPLHF

clone size: NA
J gene: TRBJ2-3
D gene: TRBD1
V gene: TRBV12-3/TRBV12-4
CDR3 DNA: TGTGCCAGCAGTCAAGGGACAGGTAGCACAGATACGCAGTATTTT
CDR3 protein: CASSQGTGSTDTQYF

clone size: NA
J gene: TRBJ1-4
D gene: NA
V gene: TRBV10-3
CDR3 DNA: TGTGCCATCAGTGATGCGATGCCGGGACAAGCTAATGAAAAACTGTTTTTT
CDR3 protein: CAISDAMPGQANEKLFF

clone size: few
J gene: TRBJ2-1
D gene: NA
V gene: TRBV5-1
CDR3 DNA: TGCGCCAGCAGCTTGAATAGGCAGGGGCAGTTCTTC
CDR3 protein: CASSLNRQGQFF

clone size: NA
J gene: TRBJ1-1
D gene: TRBD1
V gene: TRBV16
CDR3 DNA: TGTGCCAGCACCTCCGACAGGGATGGCACTGAAGCTTTCTTT
CDR3 protein: CASTSDRDGTEAFF

clone size: NA
J gene: TRBJ2-6
D gene: TRBD2
V gene: TRBV9
CDR3 DNA: TGTGCCAGCAGCGTTACCCCTTCTAGCGGGAGCCCTGGGGGGGCCAACGTCCTGACTTTC
CDR3 protein: CASSVTPSSGSPGGANVLTF

clone size: many
J gene: TRBJ2-1
D gene: NA
V gene: TRBV15
CDR3 DNA: TGTGCCACCAGCCCACCGGTGTCCTGGAATGAGCAGTTCTTC
CDR3 protein: CATSPPVSWNEQFF

clone size: few
J gene: TRBJ2-1
D gene: TRBD2
V gene: TRBV2
CDR3 DNA: TGTGCCAGCAAGCGGCGGGAGGGTGAGCAGTTCTTC
CDR3 protein: CASKRREGEQFF

clone size: NA
J gene: TRBJ2-3
D gene: NA
V gene: TRBV9
CDR3 DNA: TGTGCCAGCGCTCCGACAGGAAGCACAGATACGCAGTATTTT
CDR3 protein: CASAPTGSTDTQYF

clone size: NA
J gene: TRBJ1-1
D gene: NA
V gene: TRBV20-1
CDR3 DNA: TGCAGTGCTAGAGACAGCCCTACTCCGTCCACTGAAGCTTTCTTT
CDR3 protein: CSARDSPTPSTEAFF

clone size: NA
J gene: TRBJ2-5
D gene: NA
V gene: TRBV12-3/TRBV12-4
CDR3 DNA: TGTGCCAGCAGACCCTCCCGACTGGCCTCCTGGGCCCAGTACTTC
CDR3 protein: CASRPSRLASWAQYF

clone size: NA
J gene: TRBJ2-2
D gene: TRBD1
V gene: TRBV9
CDR3 DNA: TGTGCCAGCAGCCCACTTTTCGGGGGGACAGGGATCACCGGGGAGCTGTTTTTT
CDR3 protein: CASSPLFGGTGITGELFF

clone size: many
J gene: TRBJ2-7
D gene: NA
V gene: TRBV5-6
CDR3 DNA: TGTGCCAGCAGCCTACAATACGAGCAGTACTTC
CDR3 protein: CASSLQYEQYF

clone size: NA
J gene: TRBJ2-5
D gene: NA
V gene: TRBV28
CDR3 DNA: TGTGCCAGCAGTTTAGGCAGGGTAGGAAAGACCCAGTACTTC
CDR3 protein: CASSLGRVGKTQYF

clone size: NA
J gene: TRBJ1-6
D gene: NA
V gene: TRBV14
CDR3 DNA: TGTGCCAGCAGCCCCTCGGGGGGGTCACCCCTCCACTTT
CDR3 protein: CASSPSGGSPLHF

clone size: NA
J gene: TRBJ1-2
D gene: TRBD1
V gene: TRBV30
CDR3 DNA: TGTGCCTGGACTCCCACAGGGGGAGGCTATGGCTACACCTTC
CDR3 protein: CAWTPTGGGYGYTF

clone size: NA
J gene: TRBJ2-3
D gene: TRBD1
V gene: TRBV5-1
CDR3 DNA: TGCGCCAGCAGCGGGGGACAGCCGCTGCGTTTCTCTAGCACAGATACGCAGTATTTT
CDR3 protein: CASSGGQPLRFSSTDTQYF

clone size: few
J gene: TRBJ2-3
D gene: NA
V gene: TRBV20-1
CDR3 DNA: TGCAGTGCTAGAGATTCGGCTAGCGGTAGGGGGGATACGCAGTATTTT
CDR3 protein: CSARDSASGRGDTQYF

clone size: NA
J gene: TRBJ2-7
D gene: NA
V gene: TRBV27
CDR3 DNA: TGTGCCAGCAGCCCCCTAAGTAATAGTGGGCAGTACTTC
CDR3 protein: CASSPLSNSGQYF

clone size: few
J gene: TRBJ2-7
D gene: NA
V gene: TRBV6-2/TRBV6-3
CDR3 DNA: TGTGCCAGCAGTCAGCCAACAGGGTCCGGCGGCGAGCAGTACTTC
CDR3 protein: CASSQPTGSGGEQYF

clone size: NA
J gene: TRBJ2-7
D gene: NA
V gene: TRBV11-2
CDR3 DNA: TGTGCCAGCAGCGTCGGCCCCCCTGGGCACTACGAGCAGTACTTC
CDR3 protein: CASSVGPPGHYEQYF

clone size: NA
J gene: TRBJ2-5
D gene: NA
V gene: TRBV7-6
CDR3 DNA: TGTGCCAGCAGCGTCGCCGATAGATTCACGCCTGAGACCCAGTACTTC
CDR3 protein: CASSVADRFTPETQYF

clone size: NA
J gene: TRBJ2-5
D gene: NA
V gene: TRBV20-1
CDR3 DNA: TGCAGTGCTCTGAGGACAGGGGGACTAGCTAGGGGGCAGTACTTC
CDR3 protein: CSALRTGGLARGQYF

clone size: few
J gene: TRBJ2-7
D gene: TRBD2
V gene: TRBV2
CDR3 DNA: TGTGCCAGCAGTGAGTGGCGGGAGGGCGAGCAGTACTTC
CDR3 protein: CASSEWREGEQYF

clone size: NA
J gene: TRBJ2-5
D gene: NA
V gene: TRBV2
CDR3 DNA: TGTGCCAGCAGTGAAGGGGGCGGAGAGGGGGAGACCCAGTACTTC
CDR3 protein: CASSEGGGEGETQYF

clone size: NA
J gene: TRBJ2-3
D gene: TRBD2
V gene: TRBV7-9
CDR3 DNA: TGTGCCAGCAGAACCCCTCTGGGCGGGAGAGACACAGATACGCAGTATTTT
CDR3 protein: CASRTPLGGRDTDTQYF

clone size: few
J gene: TRBJ2-3
D gene: NA
V gene: TRBV5-1
CDR3 DNA: TGCGCCAGCAGGTCCGGGAACACTTTCCTTCCCACAGATACGCAGTATTTT
CDR3 protein: CASRSGNTFLPTDTQYF

clone size: NA
J gene: TRBJ2-1
D gene: NA
V gene: TRBV2
CDR3 DNA: TGTGCCAGCAGTGAAGTGTCAGTGGCTAATGAGCAGTTCTTC
CDR3 protein: CASSEVSVANEQFF